Listed here are 28 T cell receptor beta chains from one sample, sequenced in a study of blood T cell repertoires in COVID-19. Profiled with immunoSEQ multiplex PCR; TCRdb holds only in-frame clones, not every one. The repertoire holds approximately 150,000 clones, 87% seen once, with roughly two fifths in the top ten. The sample taken for sequencing was peripheral blood. These receptors came from a man aged 45 to 65 who had recovered from COVID-19.

The chain employs TRBV6-6 and TRBJ1-2; D possibly corresponds to TRBD1 (6 bases). Looked up from germline, CDR1 is MNHNY and CDR2 is SVGAGI (reference sequence). Deletions cut 6 bases from V and 4 bases from J, with 15 bases between. This CDR3 contains 14 residues. The CDR3 sequence is CASSPPRDIYGYTF. The CDR3 region has the DNA TGTGCCAGCAGCCCGCCCCGGGACATCTATGGCTACACCTTC.

The chain combines TRBV4-3 with TRBJ1-1, with no clear D. Trimming cost V 0 bases and J 4 bases, with 12 bases left between them. Per germline, CDR1 LGHNA and CDR2 YSLEER. This CDR3 spans 15 amino acids. The CDR3 DNA follows: TGCGCCAGCAGCCAAGATGGAGCCTGGTTCACTGAAGCTTTCTTT. Translating gives CASSQDGAWFTEAFF.

The chain couples TRBV27 to TRBJ2-3; 7 bases are a match to TRBD2. This CDR3 is built from 18 residues. Trimming cost V 2 bases and J 0 bases; bases outside gene matches: 11. Germline V gives CDR1 MNHEY, CDR2 SMNVEV (reference sequence). In DNA, the CDR3 is TGTGCCAGCAGTTTAAGGTTTCGTGGCGGGGGTAGCACAGATACGCAGTATTTT. Translated: CASSLRFRGGGSTDTQYF.

The chain links TRBV11-3 to TRBJ2-3; 7 bases align to TRBD1. Looked up from germline, CDR1 is SGHNT and CDR2 is YENEEA. With 5 bases clipped from V and 6 bases from J, the junction kept 8 bases outside the gene matches. The CDR3 has 14 residues. CDR3 DNA: TGTGCCAGCAGCCCCCTGACAGGGTGGGATACGCAGTATTTT. Translation gives CASSPLTGWDTQYF.

This chain uses TRBV5-8 with TRBJ2-1, with 9 bases that match TRBD2. With V trimmed by 4 bases and J by 6 bases, 11 bases remained unmatched. Germline values: CDR1 SGHTS, CDR2 YDEGEE. The CDR3 covers 16 residues. In DNA form, the CDR3 reads TGTGCCAGCAGCCGACTATGGACTAGCGTCCCCAATGAGCAGTTCTTC. Encoded protein: CASSRLWTSVPNEQFF.

The chain is built from TRBV6-2 or TRBV6-3 and TRBJ1-2; TRBD1 agrees at 7 bases. There are 15 residues in the CDR3. Losses at the gene ends were 6 bases for V and 6 bases for J; bases not matched to a gene: 13. The V gene's germline CDR1 is MNHEY and CDR2 SVGEGT. The CDR3 reads CASSKRTGLFNGYTF. DNA of the CDR3: TGTGCCAGCAGCAAACGGACAGGACTTTTTAATGGCTACACCTTC.

The chain combines TRBV27 with TRBJ2-4, with 8 bases aligning to TRBD1. Trimming removed 4 bases from V and 8 bases from J; junction bases left unmatched: 10. The V gene's germline CDR1 is MNHEY and CDR2 SMNVEV (reference sequence). The CDR3 sequence is 15 residues long. The CDR3 nucleotides are TGTGCCAGCAGTTCGTCAGGGGGCCCTAAGTACATTCAGTACTTC. Protein sequence: CASSSSGGPKYIQYF.

V gene TRBV5-1 combines with J gene TRBJ2-3, with TRBD2 matching 12 bases. The CDR3 loop spans 20 amino acids. V lost 1 base, J lost 0 bases, and 12 bases stayed unmatched. Germline V CDR1 and CDR2: SGHRS, YFSETQ. This CDR3 reads CASSLFPSGGAPYSTDTQYF. CDR3 coding DNA: TGCGCCAGCAGCTTGTTCCCTAGCGGGGGGGCTCCCTATAGCACAGATACGCAGTATTTT.

This clone was seen just once. The chain recombines TRBV15 with TRBJ1-1; perhaps TRBD1 as D (6 bases). V was cut by 0 bases and J by 1 base, with 9 bases left in between. CDR1 and CDR2 (germline): LNHNV, YYDKDF (reference sequence). The CDR3 covers 15 residues. CDR3 loop: CATSRDRGRNTEAFF. The CDR3 nucleotides read TGTGCCACCAGCAGAGACAGGGGACGGAACACTGAAGCTTTCTTT.

V is TRBV7-9 and J is TRBJ1-1; TRBD1 matches at 7 bases. Per germline, CDR1 SEHNR and CDR2 FQNEAQ (reference sequence). CDR3 size: 13 residues. The trim removed 5 bases at V and 3 bases at J, leaving 3 bases unmatched. CDR3 residues: CASSPTGDTEAFF. CDR3 in DNA: TGTGCCAGCAGCCCCACAGGGGACACTGAAGCTTTCTTT.

The CDR3 here is CASRLIPGNTEAFF. DNA for the CDR3: TGTGCCAGCAGGCTGATTCCAGGGAACACTGAAGCTTTCTTT. The gene calls are TRBV11-2 and TRBJ1-1; unclear D gene. Germline values: CDR1 SGHAT, CDR2 FQNNGV. The ends were cut back, 6 bases at V and 1 base at J, with 12 bases in the middle. The CDR3 has 14 amino acids.

The V call is TRBV10-3, the J call TRBJ2-7; 7 bases map to TRBD1. V was clipped by 0 bases and J by 0 bases; unmatched bases: 2. The CDR3 contains 15 residues. Germline lookup yields CDR1 ENHRY and CDR2 SYGVKD. The CDR3 sequence: CAISESGQSSYEQYF. CDR3 nucleotide sequence: TGTGCCATCAGTGAGTCGGGACAGAGCTCCTACGAGCAGTACTTC.

This clone was seen only a few times. The CDR3: CASSRTNTEAFF. The CDR3 bases are TGTGCCAGCAGTCGGACAAACACTGAAGCTTTCTTT. The gene calls are TRBV6-2 or TRBV6-3 and TRBJ1-1; tentative D call: TRBD1 (5 bases). V was trimmed by 5 bases and J by 2 bases, leaving 6 bases between them. The germline gives CDR1 MNHEY, CDR2 SVGEGT. CDR3 length equals 12 residues.

This sequence joins TRBV6-2 or TRBV6-3 and TRBJ2-5; D might be TRBD2 (7 bases). This CDR3 has 20 residues. Germline V gene lookup returns CDR1 MNHEY and CDR2 SVGEGT. Trimming cost V 0 bases and J 0 bases, with 23 bases left between them. The CDR3 is CASSYSLLAGAGMYQETQYF. The CDR3, as DNA: TGTGCCAGCAGTTACTCGTTACTGGCGGGGGCAGGAATGTACCAAGAGACCCAGTACTTC.

The rearrangement joins TRBV19 to TRBJ1-1; D perhaps matches TRBD1 (5 bases). CDR1 and CDR2 (germline): LNHDA, SQIVND (reference sequence). The length of the CDR3 is 13 residues. V was trimmed by 5 bases and J by 1 base, leaving 8 bases between them. The CDR3 DNA reads TGTGCCAGTAGTCCAGGGTCGAACACTGAAGCTTTCTTT. As protein: CASSPGSNTEAFF.

V and J are TRBV11-3 and TRBJ1-1, with 8 bases aligning to TRBD1. Germline lookup yields CDR1 SGHNT and CDR2 YENEEA. The CDR3 runs 15 residues. V lost 1 base to trimming and J lost 5 bases; unmatched junction nucleotides: 6. DNA for the CDR3: TGTGCCAGCAGCTTAGCGACAGGGGTGGAGACTGAAGCTTTCTTT. Amino acid sequence: CASSLATGVETEAFF.

This chain connects TRBV6-2 or TRBV6-3 to TRBJ1-6; D possibly corresponds to TRBD1 (6 bases). There are 14 residues in the CDR3. Trimming left V 6 bases short and J 6 bases short, with 12 bases between. From germline, CDR1 is MNHEY and CDR2 SVGEGT. The CDR3: CASSRRQVNSPLHF. DNA for the CDR3: TGTGCCAGCAGCCGGAGACAGGTTAATTCACCCCTCCACTTT.

The V and J genes are TRBV5-6 and TRBJ1-6; D is uncertain. This CDR3 contains 16 residues. Trimming took 0 bases from V and 0 from J, leaving 7 bases between them. Germline-derived CDR1 and CDR2 are SGHDT and YYEEEE. The DNA for the CDR3 is TGTGCCAGCAGCTTGGATGGGAGCTCCTATAATTCACCCCTCCACTTT. Its protein is CASSLDGSSYNSPLHF.

The V and J genes are TRBV2 and TRBJ1-5; TRBD1 matches 8 bases. CDR1 SNHLY and CDR2 FYNNEI come from the germline V gene. This CDR3 contains 13 residues. Trimming removed 6 bases from V and 7 bases from J; junction bases left unmatched: 5. The CDR3 sequence is CASRTGEGQPQHF. CDR3 coding DNA: TGTGCCAGCAGGACAGGGGAAGGACAGCCCCAGCATTTT.

This clone was counted a single time. The chain is built from TRBV5-1 and TRBJ2-1; D may be TRBD2 (6 bases). V lost 4 bases and J 0 bases, leaving 17 bases between the germline ends. There are 17 residues in the CDR3. CDR1 and CDR2 from the germline V gene are SGHRS and YFSETQ. For the CDR3, the DNA is TGCGCCAGCAGCGACCGTAGCGGAACCAGCTCCTACAATGAGCAGTTCTTC. Translating gives CASSDRSGTSSYNEQFF.

The CDR3 sequence: CASSGNTGDDYGYTF. CDR3 coding DNA: TGTGCCAGCAGTGGTAATACAGGGGATGACTATGGCTACACCTTC. V and J are TRBV25-1 and TRBJ1-2, with 7 bases that match TRBD1. The CDR3 length is 15 residues. The germline gives CDR1 MGHDK, CDR2 SYGVNS. Trimming at V came to 4 bases and at J to 3 bases, leaving 8 bases not matched to a gene.

This rearrangement joins TRBV7-2 to TRBJ1-1; a weak D match, TRBD1 (6 bases). Germline CDR1 is SGHTA and CDR2 is FQGNSA. This CDR3 contains 16 residues. Trimming stripped 2 bases from V and 1 base from J, with 14 bases between. The CDR3 reads CASSLSTGQGNTEAFF. For the CDR3, the DNA is TGTGCCAGCAGCTTAAGTACAGGGCAGGGGAACACTGAAGCTTTCTTT.

The chain couples TRBV11-3 to TRBJ1-2; 11 bases align to TRBD1. CDR1 SGHNT and CDR2 YENEEA come from the germline V gene. The CDR3 length is 16 residues. The trim removed 4 bases at V and 4 bases at J, leaving 8 bases unmatched. The CDR3 is CASSSGTGGLGYGYTF. The CDR3, as DNA: TGTGCCAGCAGCTCCGGGACAGGGGGATTGGGCTATGGCTACACCTTC.

The gene calls are TRBV19 and TRBJ2-5, with D unresolved. This CDR3 region has 11 residues. V lost 6 bases and J 3 bases, leaving 5 bases between the germline ends. Germline CDR1 LNHDA, CDR2 SQIVND (reference sequence). The DNA for the CDR3 is TGTGCCAGTAGAAGCGAAGAGACCCAGTACTTC. Amino acids: CASRSEETQYF. Variable domain in full (rest from reference TRBV19 and TRBJ2-5): DGGITQSPKYLFRKEGQNVTLSCEQNLNHDAMYWYRQDPGQGLRLIYYSQIVNDFQKGDIAEGYSVSREKKESFPLTVTSAQKNPTAFYLCASRSEETQYFGPGTRLLVL.

The J gene is TRBJ1-2, the V gene TRBV6-1, with D possibly matching TRBD1 (5 bases). The length of the CDR3 is 15 residues. Trimming removed 2 bases from V and 0 bases from J, with 10 bases in between. Germline loops: CDR1 MNHNS, CDR2 SASEGT. The CDR3, as DNA: TGTGCCAGCAGTGAACGACGGACAACTAACTATGGCTACACCTTC. Amino acids: CASSERRTTNYGYTF.

The chain is built from TRBV6-6 and TRBJ2-2; 8 bases map to TRBD1. The V segment lost 5 bases and the J segment 7 bases; nucleotides outside the gene matches: 6. Germline assignment: CDR1 MNHNY and CDR2 SVGAGI (reference sequence). CDR3 length: 14 residues. The CDR3 DNA follows: TGTGCCAGCAGTATGACAGGGGTTAACGGGGAGCTGTTTTTT. Translation: CASSMTGVNGELFF.

The rearrangement links TRBV30 to TRBJ1-1; a weak D match, TRBD1 (6 bases). V was cut by 1 base and J by 0 bases, with 18 bases left in between. This CDR3 comprises 17 residues. Germline loops: CDR1 GTSNPN, CDR2 SVGIG (reference sequence). CDR3 DNA: TGTGCCTGGAGTGCCATAGCAGGGGAGGGTATGAACACTGAAGCTTTCTTT. Its protein is CAWSAIAGEGMNTEAFF.

This clone was seen only a few times. The genes are TRBV6-5 and TRBJ2-3; 13 bases map to TRBD2. The CDR3 is made up of 15 amino acids. Trimming took 6 bases from V and 4 from J; bases not matched to a gene: 4. Germline CDR1 MNHEY, CDR2 SVGAGI. The CDR3, as DNA: TGTGCCAGCAGCGACACTAGCGGGGGGGCAGATACGCAGTATTTT. Its protein product is CASSDTSGGADTQYF.